These 2 T cell receptor beta chains were all obtained from the same sample, sequenced in a study of beta chain features in type 1 diabetes. Sequencing targeted expressed TCRB transcripts, as all isolated RNA had been reverse transcribed. Libraries were prepared by immunoSEQ multiplex PCR; TCRdb keeps only in-frame clonotypes and omits some of them. The sample lists about 410,000 clones, approximately 14% seen once, with about 0.04% in the top ten. Sequencing was performed on naive CD4+ T cells from blood. The receptor set was obtained from a man aged 25-40 years in good health.

On this clone itself: Other nucleotide sequences in the sample specify the same CDR3. The chain is built from TRBV6-1 and TRBJ2-3; D is uncertain. The CDR3 spans 14 residues. The germline V and J ends were trimmed by 3 bases and 0 bases, with 7 bases remaining between them. Germline-derived CDR1 and CDR2 are MNHNS and SASEGT. CDR3 coding DNA: TGTGCCAGCAGTGAGGCAGGTAGCACAGATACGCAGTATTTT. Encoded protein: CASSEAGSTDTQYF.

The chain combines TRBV5-1 with TRBJ2-5, with D hard to call. The germline CDR1 and CDR2 sequences are SGHRS and YFSETQ. This CDR3 is 14 amino acids long. The ends were cut back, 4 bases at V and 5 bases at J, with 15 bases in the middle. The CDR3 loop reads CASSLPKGMETQYF. CDR3 DNA sequence: TGCGCCAGCAGCCTGCCGAAGGGTATGGAGACCCAGTACTTC.